The clone carrying this TCR beta chain has ten or more counts. Trimming left V 3 bases short and J 4 bases short, with 10 bases between. The CDR3 loop spans 13 amino acids. Germline lookup yields CDR1 SNHLY and CDR2 FYNNEI. Time point: newly diagnosed GD, antithyroid drugs for less than 3 months. Making the TCR library involved RNA that had been extracted from PBMCs. This sample is drawn from a study of regulatory T cells in long-lasting Graves disease. With iRepertoire HTBI primers and Arm-PCR of CDR3 regions, TCR beta libraries were built. TCRdb called the multiplex PCR reads again in MiXCR, with one record for every CDR3 protein. This sample carries over 500,000 distinct CDR3 sequences, roughly 15% of them seen once, and the ten largest clones take more than 15%. These records were also assigned to another study, of T cells in Graves' hyperthyroidism and ophthalmopathy.

The sample here was peripheral blood mononuclear cells (PBMCs), taken at new diagnosis, from a patient treated with antithyroid drugs. This clonotype originated in a woman aged 25 to 39 with Graves disease. This chain connects TRBV2 to TRBJ2-7, with D possibly TRBD2 on 5 matching bases. The DNA for the CDR3 is TGTGCCAGCAGTGACGGGGTCCGGTACGAGCAGTACTTC. Amino acid sequence: CASSDGVRYEQYF.